One and the same sample provided the 17 T cell receptor beta chains below, sequenced in a study of cytomegalovirus exposure and HLA in healthy donors. PCR amplification relied on 60 Vbeta primers (plus 13 Jbeta primers). Only in-frame clones appear in the TCRdb table, and some are missing; sequencing was by immunoSEQ multiplex PCR. The sample gives some 130,000 clones, 60% to 80% of which show up once; approximately 2% is in the top ten. Material: PBMCs. The receptors were gathered from a man younger than 40 in good health and CMV-seronegative.

The chain joins TRBV28 to TRBJ1-2; TRBD1 matches at 7 bases. V lost 7 bases to trimming and J lost 2 bases; unmatched junction nucleotides: 13. Germline CDR1 is MDHEN and CDR2 is SYDVKM. The CDR3 is 16 amino acids. The CDR3 sequence: CASTSSGGSKNYGYTF. In DNA form, the CDR3 reads TGTGCCAGCACCTCGTCAGGGGGTTCTAAGAACTATGGCTACACCTTC.

The V call is TRBV7-2, the J call TRBJ1-1, with TRBD1 as a possible D gene (5 bases). V was pared by 0 bases and J by 5 bases, with 13 bases between. This CDR3 spans 15 amino acids. Germline V gene data show CDR1 as SGHTA and CDR2 as FQGNSA. In nucleotides, the CDR3 is TGTGCCAGCAGCTTAGCCGCGGGGCTTCGAACTGAAGCTTTCTTT. Translated: CASSLAAGLRTEAFF.

This sequence joins TRBV7-3 and TRBJ2-1; no clear D gene. This CDR3 region has 14 residues. Trimming took 5 bases from V and 9 from J, leaving 17 bases between them. Germline values: CDR1 SGHTA, CDR2 FQGTGA. CDR3 in amino acids: CASSLLPESIEQFF. In DNA, the CDR3 is TGTGCCAGCAGCCTCTTGCCGGAGTCAATTGAGCAGTTCTTC.

This clone was detected once. This chain joins TRBV15 and TRBJ1-1; D is perhaps TRBD1 (6 bases). The CDR3 has 12 residues. Looked up from germline, CDR1 is LNHNV and CDR2 is YYDKDF (reference sequence). V lost 3 bases and J 5 bases, leaving 7 bases between the germline ends. This CDR3 reads CATSSRGTEAFF. For the CDR3, the DNA is TGTGCCACCAGCAGCAGGGGAACTGAAGCTTTCTTT.

On this clone: The junction and the germline gene differ at one end; a read error may be behind it. In DNA form, the CDR3 reads TGTGACAGCAGTTACAAGGGAGTCAGGGAGACCCAGTACTTC. Protein sequence: CDSSYKGVRETQYF. The chain is built from TRBV6-7 and TRBJ2-5; maybe TRBD2 (5 bases). TRBV6-7 is reported as an ORF; its role is uncertain. This CDR3 region has 14 residues.

The V and J genes are TRBV7-8 and TRBJ2-7; a possible D gene is TRBD1 (6 bases). V gave up 5 bases and J gave up 5 bases, with 25 bases separating them. CDR3 size: 17 residues. The V gene's germline CDR1 is SGHVS and CDR2 FQNEAQ. The CDR3 DNA reads as TGTGCCAGCAGCACTAGTGGGGGCGCAGGGCTGGGAAACGAGCAGTACTTC. It encodes CASSTSGGAGLGNEQYF. Combining the CDR3 with reference TRBV7-8 and TRBJ2-7 gives the whole variable domain GAGVSQSPRYKVAKRGQDVALRCDPISGHVSLFWYQQALGQGPEFLTYFQNEAQLDKSGLPSDRFFAERPEGSVSTLKIQRTQQEDSAVYLCASSTSGGAGLGNEQYFGPGTRLTVT.

V and J are TRBV27 and TRBJ2-2, with TRBD2 as a possible D gene (6 bases). Germline V gives CDR1 MNHEY, CDR2 SMNVEV (reference sequence). This CDR3 region has 14 residues. V lost 3 bases and J lost 4, with 9 bases in between. The DNA for the CDR3 is TGTGCCAGCAGTTTCGGAGGGATCACCGGGGAGCTGTTTTTT. Its translation is CASSFGGITGELFF.

The chain links TRBV4-1 to TRBJ1-2, with 9 bases that match TRBD1. Trimming took 0 bases from V and 8 from J; bases not matched to a gene: 10. The CDR3 covers 16 residues. CDR1 is MGHRA, CDR2 YSYEKL, per germline. The CDR3 loop is CASSQDLTGGAWGYTF. Here the CDR3 DNA reads TGCGCCAGCAGCCAAGATCTTACAGGGGGCGCGTGGGGCTACACCTTC.

This rearrangement joins TRBV12-5 to TRBJ1-3; TRBD1 agrees at 7 bases. V was clipped by 0 bases and J by 0 bases; unmatched bases: 2. The CDR3 is 16 residues long. The germline CDR1 and CDR2 sequences are LGHNT and FRNRAP. CDR3 sequence (DNA): TGTGCTAGTGGTTTGGTGACAGGGAGCTCTGGAAACACCATATATTTT. It specifies CASGLVTGSSGNTIYF.

V is TRBV7-3 and J is TRBJ2-2, with 7 bases that match TRBD2. Looked up from germline, CDR1 is SGHTA and CDR2 is FQGTGA. This CDR3 has 14 amino acids. V lost 5 bases, J lost 7 bases, and 7 bases stayed unmatched. CDR3 protein: CASSAKTSYGELFF. The CDR3 nucleotides read TGTGCCAGCAGCGCGAAGACTAGCTACGGGGAGCTGTTTTTT. Together with reference TRBV7-3 and TRBJ2-2, the CDR3 gives the full variable domain: GAGVSQTPSNKVTEKGKYVELRCDPISGHTALYWYRQSLGQGPEFLIYFQGTGAADDSGLPNDRFFAVRPEGSVSTLKIQRTERGDSAVYLCASSAKTSYGELFFGEGSRLTVL.

The chain employs TRBV7-9 and TRBJ2-7, with D possibly matching TRBD1 (5 bases). Per the germline V gene, CDR1 is SEHNR and CDR2 is FQNEAQ (reference sequence). Trimming took 5 bases from V and 3 from J, leaving 8 bases between them. The CDR3 is made up of 12 amino acids. CDR3 sequence: CASSETVYEQYF. CDR3 DNA: TGTGCCAGCAGCGAGACAGTCTACGAGCAGTACTTC.

This clone came up a few times. The chain is built from TRBV9 and TRBJ2-2; TRBD2 aligns across 9 bases. Germline V gives CDR1 SGDLS, CDR2 YYNGEE. V trimming: 7 bases; J trimming: 3 bases; junction bases outside the gene matches: 10. The CDR3 loop spans 16 amino acids. CDR3 in DNA: TGTGCCAGCGGGTACGGACTAGCGCAGTACACCGGGGAGCTGTTTTTT. Amino acids: CASGYGLAQYTGELFF.

V gene TRBV27 combines with J gene TRBJ2-7, with 7 bases identical to TRBD2. The trim removed 4 bases at V and 6 bases at J, leaving 6 bases unmatched. This CDR3 is built from 13 residues. The germline gives CDR1 MNHEY, CDR2 SMNVEV (reference sequence). CDR3 nucleotides: TGTGCCAGCAGTTCCCGGGAGGAGGTCGAGCAGTACTTC. This encodes CASSSREEVEQYF.

The CDR3 reads CASSLGGTGVGYTF. The CDR3 nucleotides read TGTGCCAGCAGCTTAGGTGGGACAGGGGTGGGCTACACCTTC. The genes are TRBV11-3 and TRBJ1-2; 10 bases agree with TRBD1. Germline CDR1 reads SGHNT; CDR2 reads YENEEA. The ends lost 1 base at V and 8 bases at J; junction bases unmatched: 4. CDR3 length: 14 amino acids.

A remark on this clone: Germline is not matched at one junction end, which may reflect a read error. The V gene is TRBV7-6, the J gene TRBJ2-1; possibly TRBD2 for D (6 bases). The V gene's germline CDR1 is SGHVS and CDR2 FNYEAQ. CDR3 length: 15 residues. The CDR3 nucleotides read TGTGCCAGCAGCTTAGCGCTAGCGTCCTCCAATGAGCAGTTCTTC. Translating it yields CASSLALASSNEQFF.

This chain connects TRBV18 to TRBJ1-2, with 9 positions matching TRBD1. V was pared by 0 bases and J by 7 bases, with 3 bases of the junction left unmatched. Germline CDR1 is KGHSH and CDR2 is LQKENI. CDR3 length: 14 amino acids. The CDR3 region is CASSPPGTGFGYTF. DNA for the CDR3: TGTGCCAGCTCACCACCGGGGACAGGGTTTGGCTACACCTTC.

This clone showed up just once. This sequence joins TRBV29-1 and TRBJ2-7; TRBD2 aligns across 7 bases. With V trimmed by 7 bases and J by 3 bases, 6 bases remained unmatched. The germline V gene has CDR1 SQVTM and CDR2 ANQGSEA. This CDR3 comprises 12 residues. The CDR3 loop is CSGVGEGYEQYF. CDR3 DNA sequence: TGCAGCGGGGTGGGGGAGGGCTACGAGCAGTACTTC.